The clone carrying this TCR beta chain was recorded many times. Its cognate antigen is unknown. The data were obtained in a study of early T cells in non-severe SARS-CoV-2 infection. Overall study: Chains were not paired, and sequencing was done on bulk RNA from unsorted whole blood.

V shed 3 bases, J shed 0 bases, and the junction held 8 bases outside the gene matches. The germline gives CDR1 SGHAT, CDR2 FQNNGV. This CDR3 has 17 residues. Individually, cDNA molecules had unique molecular identifiers attached to them. TCRdb recomputed calls from the 5' RACE reads with MiXCR, one row per CDR3 protein. The top ten clones hold more than 5% of a sample with roughly 52,000 distinct CDR3 sequences, under 7.5% of them seen once. Study results and caveats: Private and CD4 specificities were missed by VDJdb matching, skewed to anti-spike CD8.

The sample here was whole blood, taken at baseline. The sequence came from an adult who was a healthcare worker with PCR-confirmed SARS-CoV-2 infection or an uninfected control (not recorded which). The J gene is TRBJ2-1, the V gene TRBV11-2; 7 bases are shared with TRBD2. CDR3 loop: CASSFLASGSSYNEQFF. Written as DNA, the CDR3 is TGTGCCAGCAGCTTCTTGGCTAGCGGAAGCTCCTACAATGAGCAGTTCTTC.